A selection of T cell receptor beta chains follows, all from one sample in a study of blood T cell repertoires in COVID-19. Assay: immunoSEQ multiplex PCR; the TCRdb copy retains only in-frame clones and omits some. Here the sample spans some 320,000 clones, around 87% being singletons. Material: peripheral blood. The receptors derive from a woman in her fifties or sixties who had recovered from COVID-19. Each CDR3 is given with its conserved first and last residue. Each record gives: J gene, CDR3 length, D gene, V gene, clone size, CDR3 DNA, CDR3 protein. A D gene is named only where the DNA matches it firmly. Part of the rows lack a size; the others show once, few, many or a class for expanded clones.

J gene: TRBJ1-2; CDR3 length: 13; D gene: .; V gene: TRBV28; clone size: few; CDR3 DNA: TGTGCCAGCAGTCTCGTGGGGCAAAGGGGCTACACCTTC; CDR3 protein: CASSLVGQRGYTF
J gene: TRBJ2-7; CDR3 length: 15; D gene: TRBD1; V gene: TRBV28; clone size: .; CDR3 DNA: TGTGCCAGCAGCCCTCCGGGCCAGGGGGCCTACGAGCAGTACTTC; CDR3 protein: CASSPPGQGAYEQYF
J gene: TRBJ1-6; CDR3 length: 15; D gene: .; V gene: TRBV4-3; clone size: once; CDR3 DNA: TGCGCCAGCAGCCAAGATCTGGAGGGACATTCACCCCTCCACTTT; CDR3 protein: CASSQDLEGHSPLHF
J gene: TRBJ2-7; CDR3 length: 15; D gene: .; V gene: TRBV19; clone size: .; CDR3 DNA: TGTGCCAGTAGTATTCCGGAAGGGGGGGCCTACGAGCAGTACTTC; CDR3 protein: CASSIPEGGAYEQYF
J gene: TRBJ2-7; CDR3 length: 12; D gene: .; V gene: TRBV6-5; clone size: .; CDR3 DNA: TGTGCCAGCAGCCAGTCGGGCTACGAGCAGTACTTC; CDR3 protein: CASSQSGYEQYF
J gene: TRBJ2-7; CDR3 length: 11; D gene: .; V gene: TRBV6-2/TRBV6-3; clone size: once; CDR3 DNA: TGTGCCAGCAGTTACTTCGAGAACCAGTACTTC; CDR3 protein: CASSYFENQYF
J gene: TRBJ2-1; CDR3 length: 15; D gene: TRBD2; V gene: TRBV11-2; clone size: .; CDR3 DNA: TGTGCCAGCAGCTCGCGACTAGCGTCCTACAATGAGCAGTTCTTC; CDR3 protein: CASSSRLASYNEQFF
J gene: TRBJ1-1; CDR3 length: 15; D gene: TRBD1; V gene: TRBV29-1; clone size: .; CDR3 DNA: TGCAGCGTTAGTATTCATGACAGGGTTGGCACTGAAGCTTTCTTT; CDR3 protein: CSVSIHDRVGTEAFF
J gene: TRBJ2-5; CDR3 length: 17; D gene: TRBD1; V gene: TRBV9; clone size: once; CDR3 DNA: TGTGCCAGCAGCGTAGGGGCAGGGGGCGCGACGTTCGAGACCCAGTACTTC; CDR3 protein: CASSVGAGGATFETQYF
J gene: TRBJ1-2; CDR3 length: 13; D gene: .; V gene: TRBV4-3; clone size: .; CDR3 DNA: TGCGCCAGCAGCCAAGATTCCGTTTATGGCTACACCTTC; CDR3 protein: CASSQDSVYGYTF
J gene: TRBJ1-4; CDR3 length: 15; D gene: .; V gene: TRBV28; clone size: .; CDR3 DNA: TGTGCCAGCAGCTTTAGATCGCAGGGTAGGGAAAAACTGTTTTTT; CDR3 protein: CASSFRSQGREKLFF
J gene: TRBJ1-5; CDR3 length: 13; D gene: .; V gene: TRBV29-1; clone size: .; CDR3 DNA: TGCAGTGTAAGGGTGGGGCAGGATCAGCCCCAGCATTTT; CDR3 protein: CSVRVGQDQPQHF
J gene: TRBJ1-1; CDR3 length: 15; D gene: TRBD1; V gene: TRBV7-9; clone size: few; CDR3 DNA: TGTGCCAGCAGTTTAGAGGGGGCAGCGAACACTGAAGCTTTCTTT; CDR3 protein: CASSLEGAANTEAFF
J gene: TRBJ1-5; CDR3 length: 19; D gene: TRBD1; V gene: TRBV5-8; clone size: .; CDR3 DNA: TGTGCCAGCTTTGCTAATTCGACAGGGACCGGATTTGGCAATCAGCCCCAGCATTTT; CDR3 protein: CASFANSTGTGFGNQPQHF
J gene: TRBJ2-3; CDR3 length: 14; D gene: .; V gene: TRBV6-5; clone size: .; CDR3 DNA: TGTGCCAGCAGTTACGACGGGAACACAGATACGCAGTATTTT; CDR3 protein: CASSYDGNTDTQYF
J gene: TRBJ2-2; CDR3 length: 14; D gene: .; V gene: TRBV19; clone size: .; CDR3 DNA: TGTGCCAGTAGTATAGGACGGGACACCGGGGAGCTGTTTTTT; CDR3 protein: CASSIGRDTGELFF
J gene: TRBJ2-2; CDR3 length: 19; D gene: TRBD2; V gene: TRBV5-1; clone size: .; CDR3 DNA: TGCGCCAGCAGCTCCACGGGCACTAGCGGGGGTAGAAACACCGGGGAGCTGTTTTTT; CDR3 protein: CASSSTGTSGGRNTGELFF
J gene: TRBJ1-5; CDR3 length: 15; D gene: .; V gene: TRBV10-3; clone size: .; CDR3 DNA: TGTGCCATCGGGCGGGACCAGGGTGGAAATCAGCCCCAGCATTTT; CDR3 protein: CAIGRDQGGNQPQHF
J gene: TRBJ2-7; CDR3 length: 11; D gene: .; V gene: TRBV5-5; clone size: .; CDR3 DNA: TGTGCCAGCAGCCTCAGGGACGAGCAGTACTTC; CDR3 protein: CASSLRDEQYF
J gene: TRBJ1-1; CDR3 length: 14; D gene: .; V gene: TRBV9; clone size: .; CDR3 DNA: TGTGCCAGCAGCGTCCGCGAACTGAACACTGAAGCTTTCTTT; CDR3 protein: CASSVRELNTEAFF
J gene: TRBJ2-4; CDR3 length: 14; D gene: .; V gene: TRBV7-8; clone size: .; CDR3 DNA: TGTGCCAGCAGCCTAGACAGAGCCAAAAACATTCAGTACTTC; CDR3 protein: CASSLDRAKNIQYF
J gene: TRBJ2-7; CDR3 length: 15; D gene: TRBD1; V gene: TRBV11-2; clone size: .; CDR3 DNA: TGTGCCAGCAGCCGGAACCGGGACAGCTCCTACGAGCAGTACTTC; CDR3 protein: CASSRNRDSSYEQYF
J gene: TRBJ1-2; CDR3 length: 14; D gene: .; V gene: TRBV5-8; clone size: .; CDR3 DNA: TGTGCCAGCGGGAGACGAGCGCTTAGCTATGGCTACACCTTC; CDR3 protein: CASGRRALSYGYTF
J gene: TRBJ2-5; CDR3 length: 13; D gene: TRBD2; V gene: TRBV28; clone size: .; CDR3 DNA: TGTGCCAGCAGGTTGTCAGCGGGGGGGCCTGGGTACTTC; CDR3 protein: CASRLSAGGPGYF
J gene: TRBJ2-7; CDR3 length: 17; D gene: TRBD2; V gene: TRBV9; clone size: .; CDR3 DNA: TGTGCCAGCAGCTCCTCGGTGGGTAGCGGGTCATCCTACGAGCAGTACTTC; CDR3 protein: CASSSSVGSGSSYEQYF
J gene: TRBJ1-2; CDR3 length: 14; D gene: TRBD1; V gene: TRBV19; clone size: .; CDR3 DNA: TGTGCCAGTAGTACACAGCCGGGACAGGTCGCGTACACCTTC; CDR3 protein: CASSTQPGQVAYTF
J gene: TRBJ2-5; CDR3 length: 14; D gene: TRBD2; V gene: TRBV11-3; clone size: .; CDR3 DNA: TGTGCCAGCAGCTTAGGACTAGCGGAAGAGACCCAGTACTTC; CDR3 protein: CASSLGLAEETQYF
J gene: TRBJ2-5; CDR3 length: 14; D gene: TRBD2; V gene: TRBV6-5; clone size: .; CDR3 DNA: TGTGCCAGCAGATTTCGCGGGAGGGGGGAGACCCAGTACTTC; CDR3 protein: CASRFRGRGETQYF
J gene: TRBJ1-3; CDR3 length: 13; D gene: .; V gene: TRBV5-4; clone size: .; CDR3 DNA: TGTGCCAGCAGCTTGGCTGGGGGCCACACCATATATTTT; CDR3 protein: CASSLAGGHTIYF
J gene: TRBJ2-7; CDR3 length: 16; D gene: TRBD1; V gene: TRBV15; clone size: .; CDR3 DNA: TGTGCCACCAGCAGCATTACAGGGGTGTTTTCCTACGAGCAGTACTTC; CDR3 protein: CATSSITGVFSYEQYF
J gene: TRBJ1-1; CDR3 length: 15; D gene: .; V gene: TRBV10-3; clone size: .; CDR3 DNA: TGTGCCATCAGTGAGCTCACCTTGGGGGGCACTGAAGCTTTCTTT; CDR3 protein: CAISELTLGGTEAFF
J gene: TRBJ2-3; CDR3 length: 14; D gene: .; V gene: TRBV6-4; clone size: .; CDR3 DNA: TGTGCCAGCAGTGACGGGGACTCCACAGATACGCAGTATTTT; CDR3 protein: CASSDGDSTDTQYF
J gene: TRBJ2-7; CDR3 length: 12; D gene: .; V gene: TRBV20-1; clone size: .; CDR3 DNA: TGCAGTGCTGGTGGGGCAAGCTACGAGCAGTACTTC; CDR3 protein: CSAGGASYEQYF
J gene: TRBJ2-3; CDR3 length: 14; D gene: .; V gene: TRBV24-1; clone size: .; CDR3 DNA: TGTGCCACCAGTGATTTCGGCGCGGCAGATACGCAGTATTTT; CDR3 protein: CATSDFGAADTQYF
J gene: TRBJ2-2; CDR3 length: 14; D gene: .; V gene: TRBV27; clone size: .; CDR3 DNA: TGTGCCAGCAGTTTATCTCGGAACACCGGGGAGCTGTTTTTT; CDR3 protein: CASSLSRNTGELFF
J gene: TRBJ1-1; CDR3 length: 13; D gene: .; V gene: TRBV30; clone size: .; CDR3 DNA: TGTGCCTGTCGAGGGGACATGAACACTGAAGCTTTCTTT; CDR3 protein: CACRGDMNTEAFF
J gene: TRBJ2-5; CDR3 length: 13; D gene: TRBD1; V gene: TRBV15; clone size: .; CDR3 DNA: TGTGCCACCAGCAGGGACAGGCGGGAGACCCAGTACTTC; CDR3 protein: CATSRDRRETQYF
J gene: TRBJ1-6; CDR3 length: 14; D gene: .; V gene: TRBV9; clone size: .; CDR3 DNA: TGTGCCAGCAGCGTAGGACAGGATAATTCACCCCTCCACTTT; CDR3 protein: CASSVGQDNSPLHF
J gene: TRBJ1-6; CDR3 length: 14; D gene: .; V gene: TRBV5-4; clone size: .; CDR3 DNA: TGTGCCAGCAGAACCGGACAATCATATTCACCCCTCCACTTT; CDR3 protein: CASRTGQSYSPLHF
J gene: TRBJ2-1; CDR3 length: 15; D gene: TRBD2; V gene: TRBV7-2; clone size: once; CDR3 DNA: TGTGCCAGCAGCTTACTAGCGGGGGGTCTAGATGAGCAGTTCTTC; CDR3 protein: CASSLLAGGLDEQFF
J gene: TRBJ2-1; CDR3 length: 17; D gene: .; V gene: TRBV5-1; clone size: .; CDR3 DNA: TGCGCCAGCAGCCCTTACAGGGGTACTAGCCCTGGCCTCGAGCAGTTCTTC; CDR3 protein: CASSPYRGTSPGLEQFF
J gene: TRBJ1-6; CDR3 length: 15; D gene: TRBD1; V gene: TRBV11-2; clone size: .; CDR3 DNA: TGTGCCAGCAGCGCGGGGACAGGGCCGGGTTCACCCCTCCACTTT; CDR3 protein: CASSAGTGPGSPLHF
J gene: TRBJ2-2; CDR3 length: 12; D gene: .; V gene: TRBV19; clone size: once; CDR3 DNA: TGTGCCAGTAGTACCGGGTCCGGGGAGCTGTTTTTT; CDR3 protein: CASSTGSGELFF
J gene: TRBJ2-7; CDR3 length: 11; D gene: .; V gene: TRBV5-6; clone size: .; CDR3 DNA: TGTGCCAGCAGCTTGGCCTCCGAGCAGTACTTC; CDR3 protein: CASSLASEQYF